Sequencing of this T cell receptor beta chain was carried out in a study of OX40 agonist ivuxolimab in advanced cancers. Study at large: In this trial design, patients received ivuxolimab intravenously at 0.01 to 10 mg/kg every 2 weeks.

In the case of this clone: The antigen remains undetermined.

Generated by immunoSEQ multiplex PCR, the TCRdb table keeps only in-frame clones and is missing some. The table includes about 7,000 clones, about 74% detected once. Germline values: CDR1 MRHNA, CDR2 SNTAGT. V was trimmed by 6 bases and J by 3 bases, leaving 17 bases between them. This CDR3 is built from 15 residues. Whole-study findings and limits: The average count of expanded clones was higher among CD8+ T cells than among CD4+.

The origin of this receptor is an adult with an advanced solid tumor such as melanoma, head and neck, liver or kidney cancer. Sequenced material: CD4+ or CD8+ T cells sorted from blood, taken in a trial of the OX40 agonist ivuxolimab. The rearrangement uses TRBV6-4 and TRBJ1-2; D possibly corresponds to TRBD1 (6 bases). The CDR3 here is CASSEGERGDYGYTF. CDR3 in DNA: TGTGCCAGCAGCGAGGGCGAAAGGGGGGACTATGGCTACACCTTC.